This section outlines one T cell receptor beta chain sequence together with its context. This CDR3 region has 12 residues. V dropped 6 bases and J dropped 6 bases, with 10 bases sitting between them. This record comes from a study of blood T cell repertoires in COVID-19. Across the whole study: PBMCs, B-cell-depleted T cells, or T cells provided the cDNA or gDNA that made up the material.

TCRdb keeps only in-frame clones here, not all; method: immunoSEQ multiplex PCR. The sample holds about 64,000 clones; around 90% are singletons and the top ten take around two fifths. The specimen sequenced was peripheral blood. V and J are TRBV12-3 or TRBV12-4 and TRBJ2-3; D perhaps matches TRBD1 (5 bases). This TCR derives from a woman aged 55-70 years with COVID-19, enrolled during active disease. The CDR3 nucleotides read TGTGCCAGCAGGTCAGGGTCTGATACGCAGTATTTT. Amino acid sequence: CASRSGSDTQYF.